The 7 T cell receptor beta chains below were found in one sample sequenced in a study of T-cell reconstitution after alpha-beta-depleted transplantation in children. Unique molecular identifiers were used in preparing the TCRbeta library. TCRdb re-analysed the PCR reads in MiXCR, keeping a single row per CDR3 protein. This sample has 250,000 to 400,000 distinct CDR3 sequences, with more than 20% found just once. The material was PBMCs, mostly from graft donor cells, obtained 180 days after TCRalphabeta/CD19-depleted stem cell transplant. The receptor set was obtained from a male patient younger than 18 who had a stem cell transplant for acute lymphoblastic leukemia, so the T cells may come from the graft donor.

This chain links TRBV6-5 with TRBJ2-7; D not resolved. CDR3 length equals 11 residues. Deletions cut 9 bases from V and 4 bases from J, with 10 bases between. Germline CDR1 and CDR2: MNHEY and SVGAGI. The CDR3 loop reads CASYGQYEQYF. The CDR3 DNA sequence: TGTGCCAGTTATGGCCAATACGAGCAGTACTTC.

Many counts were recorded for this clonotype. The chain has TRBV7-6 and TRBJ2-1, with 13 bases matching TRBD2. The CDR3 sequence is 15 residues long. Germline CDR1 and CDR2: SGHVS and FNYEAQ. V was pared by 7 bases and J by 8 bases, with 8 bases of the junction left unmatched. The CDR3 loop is CASNRGGLAGHEQFF. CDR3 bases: TGTGCCAGCAACAGGGGGGGACTAGCGGGACATGAGCAGTTCTTC.

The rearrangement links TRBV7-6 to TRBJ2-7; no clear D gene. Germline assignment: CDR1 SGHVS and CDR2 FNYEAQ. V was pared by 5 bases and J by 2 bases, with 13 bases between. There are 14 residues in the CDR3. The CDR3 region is CASSPGQLPYEQYF. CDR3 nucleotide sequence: TGTGCCAGCAGCCCCGGGCAGCTTCCCTACGAGCAGTACTTC.

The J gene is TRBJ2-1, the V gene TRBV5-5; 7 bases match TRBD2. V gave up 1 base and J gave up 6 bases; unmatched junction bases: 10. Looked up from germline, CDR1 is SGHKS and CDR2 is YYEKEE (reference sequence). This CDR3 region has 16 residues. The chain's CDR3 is CASSLRQRTRLNEQFF. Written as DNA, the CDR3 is TGTGCCAGCAGCTTGCGACAGAGGACTAGACTCAATGAGCAGTTCTTC.

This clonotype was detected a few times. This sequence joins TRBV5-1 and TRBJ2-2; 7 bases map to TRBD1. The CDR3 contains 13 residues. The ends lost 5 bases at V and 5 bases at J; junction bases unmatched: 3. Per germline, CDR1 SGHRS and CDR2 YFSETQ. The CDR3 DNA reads TGCGCCAGCAGACCGACAGGGACCGGGGAGCTGTTTTTT. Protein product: CASRPTGTGELFF.

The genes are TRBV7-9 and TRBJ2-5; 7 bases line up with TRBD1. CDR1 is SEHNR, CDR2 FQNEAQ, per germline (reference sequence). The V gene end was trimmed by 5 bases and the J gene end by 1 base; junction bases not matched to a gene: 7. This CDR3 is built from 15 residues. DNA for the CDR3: TGTGCCAGCAGCGCCCGGGACAGACGCCAAGAGACCCAGTACTTC. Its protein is CASSARDRRQETQYF.

CDR3 nucleotides: TGCGCCAGCAGCCAAGAGGCCAGGCCGGGGTACTACGAGCAGTACTTC. Translating gives CASSQEARPGYYEQYF. The rearrangement joins TRBV4-1 to TRBJ2-7; weak D call: TRBD2 (5 bases). The V gene lost 0 bases and the J gene lost 3 bases, with 15 bases spanning the gap. The germline V gene has CDR1 MGHRA and CDR2 YSYEKL. The CDR3 extends over 16 amino acids.